The clone carrying this T cell receptor beta chain came up a few times. CDR3 size: 15 residues. J was trimmed by 0 bases and V by 0 bases; bases with no gene match: 3. Looked up from germline, CDR1 is SGHRS and CDR2 is YFSETQ. One entry per CDR3 protein, called by TCRdb with MiXCR from the RT-PCR reads. Of about 960,000 distinct CDR3 sequences in the sample, more than 15% were seen once. The data belong to a study of patients and donors after allogeneic stem cell transplantation. Sample: blood, either unsorted or a sorted T cell fraction (not recorded which). The TCR was taken from a human donor who was either an allogeneic HSCT recipient or a stem cell or donor lymphocyte infusion donor (not recorded which). It is not recorded whose cells these are; they may come from a transplant donor. V and J are TRBV5-1 and TRBJ2-7, with 7 bases fitting TRBD1. CDR3 protein: CASSLGGDSSYEQYF. The CDR3 DNA sequence: TGCGCCAGCAGCTTGGGAGGGGACAGCTCCTACGAGCAGTACTTC.